This T cell receptor beta chain was documented in a study of blood T cell repertoires in COVID-19. Here immunoSEQ multiplex PCR was the method, and the copy in TCRdb shows in-frame clones only, minus some. The table has about 40,000 clones, around 87% seen once. Germline loops: CDR1 SGDLS, CDR2 YYNGEE. V lost 0 bases and J 8 bases, leaving 11 bases between the germline ends. This CDR3 spans 13 amino acids. The sequence derives from a man between 45 and 60 years old in a cohort sampled during active COVID-19. The material sequenced was peripheral blood. This chain links TRBV9 with TRBJ1-2, with D unresolved. The CDR3 DNA reads TGTGCCAGCAGCGTAGAAGAGTTTCGGGGCTACACCTTC. As protein: CASSVEEFRGYTF.